The text below deals with one TCR beta chain. Sequencing was performed with immunoSEQ multiplex PCR; in TCRdb, only in-frame clones are kept and a portion is missing. The sample has about 45,000 clones; 75% to 90% are singletons. CDR1 MGHRA and CDR2 YSYEKL come from the germline V gene. Trimming took off 0 bases at V and 2 bases at J, with 10 bases between the two ends. This CDR3 region has 15 residues. The data were taken from a study of OX40 agonist ivuxolimab in advanced cancers. This chain links TRBV4-1 with TRBJ2-5; D not resolved. The sequence was collected from an adult with an advanced solid tumor such as melanoma, head and neck, liver or kidney cancer. The sample in question was CD4+ or CD8+ T cells sorted from blood, obtained in a trial of the OX40 agonist ivuxolimab. CDR3 amino acids: CASSQDRSPQETQYF. The CDR3 DNA is TGCGCCAGCAGCCAAGACCGTTCTCCTCAAGAGACCCAGTACTTC.